This T cell receptor beta chain is from a study of T cell responses to AZD1222 COVID-19 vaccine. Study-level findings and limits: Spike-specific TCR depth and breadth grew after two AZD1222 doses. Per reports, nearly half of all spike-specific TCRs target regions that are unmutated in variants. Baseline seropositivity occurred in only six or seven AZD1222 recipients.

This clone has only one observation. The antigen is unknown. The CDR3 runs to 13 residues. The V and J ends lost 4 bases and 4 bases, in that order; junction bases with no gene match: 3. Germline CDR1 MNHEY, CDR2 SVGAGI. Sequencing used immunoSEQ multiplex PCR; TCRdb keeps in-frame clones, though not all of them. The sample carries 60,000 to 80,000 clones, about 87% recorded once. The chain joins TRBV6-5 to TRBJ1-1; 7 nucleotides align to TRBD1. The sample was peripheral blood, taken on day 0 of AZD1222 vaccination. The clonotype comes from an adult in good health. The CDR3 here is CASSSPGGTEAFF. CDR3 DNA: TGTGCCAGCAGTTCCCCAGGGGGCACTGAAGCTTTCTTT.